This T cell receptor beta chain comes out of a study of blood T cell repertoires in COVID-19. Only in-frame clones appear in the TCRdb table, and some are missing; sequencing was by immunoSEQ multiplex PCR. The sample carries a few hundred thousand clones, 84% recorded once. With 1 base removed from V and 7 bases from J, the gap between germline ends came to 13 bases. The V gene's germline CDR1 is KGHSH and CDR2 LQKENI. CDR3 length equals 15 residues. The source material was PBMCs or T cells enriched from blood (not recorded which). V gene TRBV18 combines with J gene TRBJ1-4; D is perhaps TRBD1 (5 bases). The sequence came from a woman aged 40 to 55 who had recovered from COVID-19. CDR3 loop: CASSPRSREVEKLFF. The CDR3 bases are TGTGCCAGCTCACCACGGTCCAGGGAGGTTGAAAAACTGTTTTTT.